The source of this TCR beta chain is a study of cytomegalovirus exposure and HLA in healthy donors. At the level of the study: Earlier, 180 million or so T cells were analyzed, and around 100 million unique TCR beta sequences were found among them. The study's early data release held approximately 91 million unique TCRs from HLA-typed donors. Study-level results: Across HLA loci, a later analysis found differing TCR association rates, with DRB1 most and HLA-C fewest. In an earlier analysis, most TCR beta V segments were productive about 90% or about 30% of the time.

This clone turned up a few times. Its antigen is not identified. Germline CDR1 SGHAT, CDR2 FQNNGV. With 3 bases removed from V and 4 bases from J, the gap between germline ends came to 13 bases. This CDR3 has 14 amino acids. PCR was performed using 60 Vbeta and 13 Jbeta primers. The table came from immunoSEQ multiplex PCR; TCRdb's copy has only in-frame clones and leaves some out. This sample carries some 150,000 clones, around 77% of them seen once, and the ten largest clones take 6.5% to 8.5%. The receptor comes from a middle-aged woman in good health and CMV-seropositive. V usage is TRBV11-2 and J usage is TRBJ2-7, with D hard to call. Sequencing was performed on PBMCs. CDR3 sequence reads: CASSLAGPAYEQYF. Here the CDR3 DNA reads TGTGCCAGCAGCTTGGCTGGCCCCGCTTACGAGCAGTACTTC.